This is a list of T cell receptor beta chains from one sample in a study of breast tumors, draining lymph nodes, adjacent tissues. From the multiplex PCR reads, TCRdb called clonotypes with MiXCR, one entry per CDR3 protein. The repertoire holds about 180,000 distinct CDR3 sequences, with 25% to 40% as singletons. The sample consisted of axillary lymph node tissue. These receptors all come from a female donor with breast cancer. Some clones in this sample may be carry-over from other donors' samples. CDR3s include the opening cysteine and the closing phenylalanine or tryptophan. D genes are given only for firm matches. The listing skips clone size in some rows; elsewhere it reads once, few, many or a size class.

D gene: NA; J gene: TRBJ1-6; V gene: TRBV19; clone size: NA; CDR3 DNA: TGCGCCAGTAGTATCGGGGCGAATTCACTCCTCCACTTT; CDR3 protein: CASSIGANSLLHF
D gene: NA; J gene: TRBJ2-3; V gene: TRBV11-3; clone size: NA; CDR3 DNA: TGTGCCAGCAGCCGGGGACCTGACAATGAGCAGTATTTT; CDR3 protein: CASSRGPDNEQYF
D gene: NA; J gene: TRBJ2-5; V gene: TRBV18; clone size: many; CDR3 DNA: TGTGCCAGCTCACCAAGGAGCAGCCTGACCAAAGAGACCCAGTACTTC; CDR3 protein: CASSPRSSLTKETQYF
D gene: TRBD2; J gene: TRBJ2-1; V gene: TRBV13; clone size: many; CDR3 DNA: TGTGCCAGCAGCTTATTGACTAGCGGGAGGGGCCACAATGAGCAGTTCTTC; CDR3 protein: CASSLLTSGRGHNEQFF
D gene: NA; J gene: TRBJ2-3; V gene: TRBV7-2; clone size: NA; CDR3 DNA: TGTGCCAGCAGCTTAAATTCCGGACAGCGCGGGAGTTCACCTGACACAGATACGCAGTATTTT; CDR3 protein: CASSLNSGQRGSSPDTDTQYF
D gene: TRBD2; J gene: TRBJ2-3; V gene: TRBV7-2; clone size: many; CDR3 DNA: TGTGCCAGCAGCTTACCCTGGACTAGCGAGGGCACAGATACGCAGTATTTT; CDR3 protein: CASSLPWTSEGTDTQYF
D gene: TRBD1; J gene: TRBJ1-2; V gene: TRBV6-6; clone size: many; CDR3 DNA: TGTGCCAGCAGTCACGACGGAGGGAGGGGGCAAGGCTACACCTTC; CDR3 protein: CASSHDGGRGQGYTF
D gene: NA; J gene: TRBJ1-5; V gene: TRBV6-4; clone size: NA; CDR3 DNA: TGTGCCAGCAGTGACTCTTCAGGTGGTCAGCCCCAGCATTTT; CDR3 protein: CASSDSSGGQPQHF
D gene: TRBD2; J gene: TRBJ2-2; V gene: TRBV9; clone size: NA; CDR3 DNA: TGTGCCAGCAGCCCGTACGGGACTAGGATTGCCGGGGAGCTGTTTTTT; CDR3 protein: CASSPYGTRIAGELFF
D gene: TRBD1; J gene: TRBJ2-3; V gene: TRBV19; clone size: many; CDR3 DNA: TGTGCCAGTAGTTCCGACAGGGGGCTCGGAGATACGCAGTATTTT; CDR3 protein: CASSSDRGLGDTQYF
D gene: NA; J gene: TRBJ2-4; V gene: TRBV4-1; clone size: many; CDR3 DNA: TGCGCCAGCAGTCGGGAAGGGCAAAACATTCAGTACTTC; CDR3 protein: CASSREGQNIQYF
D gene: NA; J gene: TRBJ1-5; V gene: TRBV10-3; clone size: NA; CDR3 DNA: TGTGCCATCTCAGGAGAGGGTAATCAGCCCCAGCATTTT; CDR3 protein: CAISGEGNQPQHF
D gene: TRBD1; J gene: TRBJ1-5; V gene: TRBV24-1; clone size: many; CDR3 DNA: TGTGCCACCAGTGAAGCGGGACAGTATCAGCCCCAGCATTTT; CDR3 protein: CATSEAGQYQPQHF
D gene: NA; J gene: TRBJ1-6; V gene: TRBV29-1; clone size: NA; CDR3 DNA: TGCAGCTTGGGAGACGGGCAACCGATGAATTCACCCCTCCACTTT; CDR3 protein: CSLGDGQPMNSPLHF
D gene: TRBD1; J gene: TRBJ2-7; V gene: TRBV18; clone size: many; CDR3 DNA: TGTGCCAGCTTAAGGACAGGGGACTCCTACGAGCAGTACTTC; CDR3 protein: CASLRTGDSYEQYF
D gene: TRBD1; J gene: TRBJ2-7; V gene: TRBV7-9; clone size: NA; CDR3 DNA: TGTGCCAGCAGCTCGACGGGACAGGGAACCTACGAGCAGTACTTC; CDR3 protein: CASSSTGQGTYEQYF
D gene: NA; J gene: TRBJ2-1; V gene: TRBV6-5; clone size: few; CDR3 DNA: TGCGCCAGCAGCTCACCTACGGGCTCCCAATTCTTC; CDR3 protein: CASSSPTGSQFF
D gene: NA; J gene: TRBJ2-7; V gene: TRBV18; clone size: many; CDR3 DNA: TGTGCCAGCTCATACGAAACGGTCCTCTCCTACGAGCAGTACTTC; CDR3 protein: CASSYETVLSYEQYF
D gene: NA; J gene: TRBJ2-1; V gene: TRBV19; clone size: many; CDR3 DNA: TGTGCCAGTGGTATCAACATTGTCGATGAGCAGTTCTTC; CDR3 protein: CASGINIVDEQFF
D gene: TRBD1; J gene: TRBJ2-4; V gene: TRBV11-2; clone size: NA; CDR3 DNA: TGTGCCAGCAGCCCGACAGGGCCTGGAAACATTCAGTACTTC; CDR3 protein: CASSPTGPGNIQYF
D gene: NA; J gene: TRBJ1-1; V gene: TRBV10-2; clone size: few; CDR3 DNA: TGCGCCAGCAGTGTGGGGGAAGGCAGGGGCACTGAAGCTTTCTTT; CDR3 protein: CASSVGEGRGTEAFF
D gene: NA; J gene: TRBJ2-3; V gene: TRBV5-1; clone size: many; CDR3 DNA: TGCGCCAGCAGCCTACACGGGAGAGATACGCAGTATTTT; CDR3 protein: CASSLHGRDTQYF
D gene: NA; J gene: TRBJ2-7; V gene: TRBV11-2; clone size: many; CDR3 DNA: TGTGCCAGCAGCTTGTTCTTTGGGGAAAACGAGCAGTACTTC; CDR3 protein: CASSLFFGENEQYF